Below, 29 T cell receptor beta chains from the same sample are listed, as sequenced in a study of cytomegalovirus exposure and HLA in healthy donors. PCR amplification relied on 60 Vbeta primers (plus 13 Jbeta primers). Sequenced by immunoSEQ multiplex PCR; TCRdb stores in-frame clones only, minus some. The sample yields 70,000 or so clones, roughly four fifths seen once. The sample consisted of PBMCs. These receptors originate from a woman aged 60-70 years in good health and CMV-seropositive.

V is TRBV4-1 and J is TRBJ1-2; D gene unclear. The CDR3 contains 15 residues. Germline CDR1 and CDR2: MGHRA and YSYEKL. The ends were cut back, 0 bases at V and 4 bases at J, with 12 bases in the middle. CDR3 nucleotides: TGCGCCAGCAGCCAAGAGTCTAATAACCGCTATGGCTACACCTTC. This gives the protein CASSQESNNRYGYTF.

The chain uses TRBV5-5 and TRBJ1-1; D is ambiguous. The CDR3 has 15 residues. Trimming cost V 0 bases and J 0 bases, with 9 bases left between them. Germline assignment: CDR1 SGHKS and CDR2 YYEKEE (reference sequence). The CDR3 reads CASSLGQAMNTEAFF. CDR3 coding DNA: TGTGCCAGCAGCTTGGGTCAGGCGATGAACACTGAAGCTTTCTTT.

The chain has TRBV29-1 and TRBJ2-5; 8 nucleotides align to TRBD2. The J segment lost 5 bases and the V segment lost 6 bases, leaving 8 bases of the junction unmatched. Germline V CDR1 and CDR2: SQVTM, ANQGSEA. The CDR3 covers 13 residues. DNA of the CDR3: TGCAGCGTGGCCGGGGGGGCTGGTGAGACCCAGTACTTC. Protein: CSVAGGAGETQYF.

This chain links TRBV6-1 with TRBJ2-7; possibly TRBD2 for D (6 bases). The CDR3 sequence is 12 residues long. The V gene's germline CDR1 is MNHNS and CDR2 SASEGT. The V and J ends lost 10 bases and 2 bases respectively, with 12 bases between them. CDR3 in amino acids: CATRDWTYEQYF. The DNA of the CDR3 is TGTGCCACCCGGGACTGGACCTACGAGCAGTACTTC.

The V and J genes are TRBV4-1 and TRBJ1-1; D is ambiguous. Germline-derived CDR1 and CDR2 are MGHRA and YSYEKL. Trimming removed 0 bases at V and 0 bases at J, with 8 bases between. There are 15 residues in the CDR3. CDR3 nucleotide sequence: TGCGCCAGCAGCCAAGACGAAATAGTGAACACTGAAGCTTTCTTT. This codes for CASSQDEIVNTEAFF.

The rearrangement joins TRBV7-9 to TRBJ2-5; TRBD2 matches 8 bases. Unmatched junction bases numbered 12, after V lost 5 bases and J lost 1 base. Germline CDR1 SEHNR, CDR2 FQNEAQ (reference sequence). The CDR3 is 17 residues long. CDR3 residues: CASSRGGSGGVQETQYF. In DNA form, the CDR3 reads TGTGCCAGCAGCCGCGGGGGGAGCGGGGGTGTCCAAGAGACCCAGTACTTC.

The CDR3 bases are TGTGCCACCCGAAAGATTACATCGAACACTGAAGCTTTCTTT. This gives the protein CATRKITSNTEAFF. The rearrangement links TRBV10-3 to TRBJ1-1; D is ambiguous. Per germline, CDR1 ENHRY and CDR2 SYGVKD. V was clipped by 10 bases and J by 1 base, with 16 bases between them. The CDR3 sequence is 14 residues long.

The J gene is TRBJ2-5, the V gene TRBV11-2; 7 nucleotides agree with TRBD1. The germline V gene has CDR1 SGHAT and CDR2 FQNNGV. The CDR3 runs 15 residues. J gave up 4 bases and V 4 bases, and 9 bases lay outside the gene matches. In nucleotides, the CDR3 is TGTGCCAGCAGCTCCAGGACAGGAGGACCAGAGACCCAGTACTTC. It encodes CASSSRTGGPETQYF.

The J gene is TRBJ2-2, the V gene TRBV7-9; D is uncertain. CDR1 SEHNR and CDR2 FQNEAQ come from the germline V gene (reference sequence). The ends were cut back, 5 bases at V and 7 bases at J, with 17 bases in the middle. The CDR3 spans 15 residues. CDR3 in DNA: TGTGCCAGCAGCCCCACTCCGCAGTCGGGCGGGGAGCTGTTTTTT. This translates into CASSPTPQSGGELFF. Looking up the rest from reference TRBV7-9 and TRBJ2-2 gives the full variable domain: DTGVSQNPRHKITKRGQNVTFRCDPISEHNRLYWYRQTLGQGPEFLTYFQNEAQLEKSRLLSDRFSAERPKGSFSTLEIQRTEQGDSAMYLCASSPTPQSGGELFFGEGSRLTVL.

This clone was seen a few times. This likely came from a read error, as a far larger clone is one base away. This CDR3 is CASSVTGTYGYTF. The CDR3 nucleotides are TGCGCCAGCAGCGTAACAGGGACATATGGCTACACCTTC. V gene TRBV5-1 combines with J gene TRBJ1-2, with a possible D match to TRBD1 (6 bases). Germline-derived CDR1 and CDR2 are SGHRS and YFSETQ. The CDR3 loop spans 13 amino acids. Deletions cut 4 bases from V and 5 bases from J, with 12 bases between.

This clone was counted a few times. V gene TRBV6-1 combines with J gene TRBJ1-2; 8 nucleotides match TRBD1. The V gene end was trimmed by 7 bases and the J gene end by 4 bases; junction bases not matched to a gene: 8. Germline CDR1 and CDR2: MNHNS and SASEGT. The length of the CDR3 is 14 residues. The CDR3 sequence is CASTRQGRSYGYTF. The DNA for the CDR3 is TGTGCCAGCACCCGACAGGGGCGCAGCTATGGCTACACCTTC.

The CDR3 DNA follows: TGTGCCAGCAGCGCTAGACAGGGGGGGAACGGGGAGCTGTTTTTT. This codes for CASSARQGGNGELFF. The chain links TRBV7-3 to TRBJ2-2; 9 bases fit TRBD1. The germline gives CDR1 SGHTA, CDR2 FQGTGA. J lost 7 bases, V lost 5 bases, and 8 bases had no gene match. CDR3 length equals 15 residues.

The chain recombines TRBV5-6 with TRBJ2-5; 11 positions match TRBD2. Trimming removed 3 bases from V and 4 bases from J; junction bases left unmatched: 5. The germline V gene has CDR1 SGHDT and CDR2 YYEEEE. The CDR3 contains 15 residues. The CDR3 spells CASSYITSGRETQYF. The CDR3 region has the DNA TGTGCCAGCAGCTATATAACTAGCGGGAGAGAGACCCAGTACTTC.

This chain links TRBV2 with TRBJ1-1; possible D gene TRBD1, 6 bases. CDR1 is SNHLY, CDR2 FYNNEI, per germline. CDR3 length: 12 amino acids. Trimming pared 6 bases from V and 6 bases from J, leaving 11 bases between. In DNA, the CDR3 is TGTGCCAGCAGCGCAAAGGGGGCTGAAGCTTTCTTT. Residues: CASSAKGAEAFF. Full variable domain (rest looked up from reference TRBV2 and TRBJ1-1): EPEVTQTPSHQVTQMGQEVILRCVPISNHLYFYWYRQILGQKVEFLVSFYNNEISEKSEIFDDQFSVERPDGSNFTLKIRSTKLEDSAMYFCASSAKGAEAFFGQGTRLTVV.

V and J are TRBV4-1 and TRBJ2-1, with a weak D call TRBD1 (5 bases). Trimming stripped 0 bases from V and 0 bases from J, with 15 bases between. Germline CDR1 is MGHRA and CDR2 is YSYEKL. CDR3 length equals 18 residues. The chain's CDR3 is CASSQDPRRQSSYNEQFF. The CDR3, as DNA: TGCGCCAGCAGCCAAGATCCTAGGCGACAGAGCTCCTACAATGAGCAGTTCTTC.

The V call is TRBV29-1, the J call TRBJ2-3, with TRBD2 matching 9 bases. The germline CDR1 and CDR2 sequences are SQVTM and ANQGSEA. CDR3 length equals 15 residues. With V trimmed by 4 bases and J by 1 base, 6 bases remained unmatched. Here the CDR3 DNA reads TGCAGCGTTGTAAGGCGGGGGGGAGGCACAGATACGCAGTATTTT. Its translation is CSVVRRGGGTDTQYF.

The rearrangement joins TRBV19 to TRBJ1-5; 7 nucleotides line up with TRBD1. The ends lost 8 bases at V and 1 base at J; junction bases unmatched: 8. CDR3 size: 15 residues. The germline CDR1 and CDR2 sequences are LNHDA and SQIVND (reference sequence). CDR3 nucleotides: TGTGCCAGTGCGACAGGGAAGGCGAGCAATCAGCCCCAGCATTTT. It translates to CASATGKASNQPQHF.

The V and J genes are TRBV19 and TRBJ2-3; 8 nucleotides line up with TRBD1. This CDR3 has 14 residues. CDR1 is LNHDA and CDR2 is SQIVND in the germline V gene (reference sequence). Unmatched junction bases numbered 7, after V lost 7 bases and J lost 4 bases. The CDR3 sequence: CASTPGGPPDTQYF. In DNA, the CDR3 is TGTGCCAGTACTCCAGGGGGCCCTCCAGATACGCAGTATTTT.

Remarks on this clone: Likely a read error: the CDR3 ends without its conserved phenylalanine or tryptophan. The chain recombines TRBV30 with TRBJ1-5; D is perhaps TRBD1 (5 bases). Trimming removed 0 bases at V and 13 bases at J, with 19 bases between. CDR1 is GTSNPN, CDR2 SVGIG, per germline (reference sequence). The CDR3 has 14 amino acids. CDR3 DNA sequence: TGTGCCTGGAGTGTTCCAGGGTCTGGGTGGCCTCAGCATTGT. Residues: CAWSVPGSGWPQHC.

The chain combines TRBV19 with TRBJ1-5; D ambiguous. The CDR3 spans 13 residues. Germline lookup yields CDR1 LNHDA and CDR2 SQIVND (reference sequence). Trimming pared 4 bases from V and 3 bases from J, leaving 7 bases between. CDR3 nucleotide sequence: TGTGCCAGTAGTACGGAGGACAATCAGCCCCAGCATTTT. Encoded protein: CASSTEDNQPQHF.

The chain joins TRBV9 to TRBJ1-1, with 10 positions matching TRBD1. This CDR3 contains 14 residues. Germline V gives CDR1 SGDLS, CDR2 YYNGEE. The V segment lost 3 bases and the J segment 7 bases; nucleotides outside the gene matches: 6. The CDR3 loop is CASSGTGGIGEAFF. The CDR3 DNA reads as TGTGCCAGCAGCGGGACAGGGGGAATAGGTGAAGCTTTCTTT.

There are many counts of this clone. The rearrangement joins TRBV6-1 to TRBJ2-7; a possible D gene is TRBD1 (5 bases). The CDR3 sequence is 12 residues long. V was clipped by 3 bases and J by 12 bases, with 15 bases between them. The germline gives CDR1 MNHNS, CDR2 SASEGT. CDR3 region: CASSEGQWGGYF. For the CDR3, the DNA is TGTGCCAGCAGTGAGGGTCAGTGGGGCGGGTACTTC.

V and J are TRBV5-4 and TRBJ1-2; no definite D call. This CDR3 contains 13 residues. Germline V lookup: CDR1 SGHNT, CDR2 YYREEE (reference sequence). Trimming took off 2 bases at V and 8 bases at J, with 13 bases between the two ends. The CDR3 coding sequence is TGTGCCAGCAGCTTCGAGGATGTGCGGGGCTACACCTTC. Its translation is CASSFEDVRGYTF.

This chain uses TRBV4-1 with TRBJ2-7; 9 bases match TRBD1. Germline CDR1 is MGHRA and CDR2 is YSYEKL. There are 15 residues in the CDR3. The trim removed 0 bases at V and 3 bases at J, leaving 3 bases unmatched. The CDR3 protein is CASSQEPTGGYEQYF. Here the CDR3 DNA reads TGCGCCAGCAGCCAAGAACCGACAGGGGGCTACGAGCAGTACTTC.

CDR3 sequence (DNA): TGTGCCAGCAGTGATGGGGACAGGGACATTTATGGCTACACCTTC. Its translation is CASSDGDRDIYGYTF. The chain has TRBV2 and TRBJ1-2; 9 bases agree with TRBD1. Trimming cost V 3 bases and J 5 bases; bases outside gene matches: 7. Germline CDR1 reads SNHLY; CDR2 reads FYNNEI. The CDR3 has 15 amino acids.

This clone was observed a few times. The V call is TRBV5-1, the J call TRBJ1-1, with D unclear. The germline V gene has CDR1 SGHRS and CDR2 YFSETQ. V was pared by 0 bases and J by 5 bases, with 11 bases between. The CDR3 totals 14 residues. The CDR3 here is CASSLVGPGTEAFF. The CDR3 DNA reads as TGCGCCAGCAGCTTGGTCGGTCCGGGGACTGAAGCTTTCTTT.

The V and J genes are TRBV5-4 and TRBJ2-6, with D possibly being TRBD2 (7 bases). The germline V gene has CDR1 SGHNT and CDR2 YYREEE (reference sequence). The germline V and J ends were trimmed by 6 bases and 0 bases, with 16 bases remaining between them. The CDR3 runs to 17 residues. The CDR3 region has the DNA TGTGCCAGCATCTTCGGGGGGCGTTCCTCTGGGGCCAACGTCCTGACTTTC. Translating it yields CASIFGGRSSGANVLTF.

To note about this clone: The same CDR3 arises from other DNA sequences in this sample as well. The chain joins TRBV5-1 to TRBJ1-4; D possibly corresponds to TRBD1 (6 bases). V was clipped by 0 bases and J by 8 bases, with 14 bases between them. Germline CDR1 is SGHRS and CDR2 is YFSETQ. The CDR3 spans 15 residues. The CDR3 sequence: CASSLGGKGDEKLFF. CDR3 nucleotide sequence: TGCGCCAGCAGCTTGGGGGGAAAGGGGGACGAAAAACTGTTTTTT.

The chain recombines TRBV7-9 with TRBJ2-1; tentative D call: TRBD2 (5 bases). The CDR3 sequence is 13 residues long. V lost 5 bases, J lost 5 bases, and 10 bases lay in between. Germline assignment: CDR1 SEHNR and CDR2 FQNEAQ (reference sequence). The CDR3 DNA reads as TGTGCCAGCAGCAAACTAGGAAACAATGAGCAGTTCTTC. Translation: CASSKLGNNEQFF.